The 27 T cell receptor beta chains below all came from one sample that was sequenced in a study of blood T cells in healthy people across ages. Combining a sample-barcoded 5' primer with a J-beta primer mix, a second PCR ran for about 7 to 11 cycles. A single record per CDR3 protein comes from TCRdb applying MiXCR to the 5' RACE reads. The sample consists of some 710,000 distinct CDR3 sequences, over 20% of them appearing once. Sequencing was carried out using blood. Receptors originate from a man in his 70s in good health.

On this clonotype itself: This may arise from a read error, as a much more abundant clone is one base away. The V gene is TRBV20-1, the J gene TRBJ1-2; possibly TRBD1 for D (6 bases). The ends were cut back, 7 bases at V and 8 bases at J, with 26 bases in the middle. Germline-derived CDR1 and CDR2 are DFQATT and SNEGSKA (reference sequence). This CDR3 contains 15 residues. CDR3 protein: CSVDSKATWAKGYTF. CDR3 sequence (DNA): TGCAGTGTGGACAGCAAAGCGACATGGGCGAAAGGCTACACCTTC.

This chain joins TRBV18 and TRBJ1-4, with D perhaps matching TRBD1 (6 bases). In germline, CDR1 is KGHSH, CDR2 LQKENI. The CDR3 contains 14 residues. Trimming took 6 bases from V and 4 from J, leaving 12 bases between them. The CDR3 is CASSGARNNEKLFF. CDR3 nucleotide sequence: TGTGCCAGCTCGGGGGCCCGGAATAATGAAAAACTGTTTTTT.

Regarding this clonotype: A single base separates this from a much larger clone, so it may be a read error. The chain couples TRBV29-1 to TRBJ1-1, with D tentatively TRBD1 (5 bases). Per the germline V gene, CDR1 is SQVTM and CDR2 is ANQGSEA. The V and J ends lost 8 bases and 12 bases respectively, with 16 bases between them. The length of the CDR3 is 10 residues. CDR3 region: CSYGARETFF. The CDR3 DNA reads TGCAGCTACGGGGCCAGGGAAACTTTCTTT.

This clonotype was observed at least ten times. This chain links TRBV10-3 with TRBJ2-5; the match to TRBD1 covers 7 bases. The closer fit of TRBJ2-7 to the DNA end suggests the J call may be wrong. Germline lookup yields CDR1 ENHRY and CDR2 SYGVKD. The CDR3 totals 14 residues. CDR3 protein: CAISVGQDNYEQYF. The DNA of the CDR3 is TGTGCCATCAGTGTCGGACAGGACAACTACGAGCAGTACTTC.

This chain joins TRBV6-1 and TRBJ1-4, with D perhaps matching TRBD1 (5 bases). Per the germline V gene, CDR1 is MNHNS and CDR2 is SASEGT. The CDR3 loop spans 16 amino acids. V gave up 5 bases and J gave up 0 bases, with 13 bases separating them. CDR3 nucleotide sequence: TGTGCCAGCAGTACCTTGGGGACTGCAACTAATGAAAAACTGTTTTTT. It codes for CASSTLGTATNEKLFF.

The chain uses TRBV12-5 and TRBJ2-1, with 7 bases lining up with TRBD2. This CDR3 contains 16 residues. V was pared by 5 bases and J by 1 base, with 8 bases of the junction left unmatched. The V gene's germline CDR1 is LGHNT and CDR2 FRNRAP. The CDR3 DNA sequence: TGTGCTAGTGGTCCCCAAGCGGGGACGTCCTACAATGAGCAGTTCTTC. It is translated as CASGPQAGTSYNEQFF.

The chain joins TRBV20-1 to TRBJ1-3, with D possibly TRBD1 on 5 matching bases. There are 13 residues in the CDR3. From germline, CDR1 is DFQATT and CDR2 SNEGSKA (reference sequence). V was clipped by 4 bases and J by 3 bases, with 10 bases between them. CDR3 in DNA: TGCAGTGCTATGACGGACATTGGAAACACCATATATTTT. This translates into CSAMTDIGNTIYF.

The CDR3, as DNA: TGTGCCAGCAGACTTGATCGGATGGGATCCGAAGCTTTCTTT. Translation: CASRLDRMGSEAFF. The genes are TRBV6-5 and TRBJ1-1; D gene ambiguous. The germline CDR1 and CDR2 sequences are MNHEY and SVGAGI. The CDR3 spans 14 residues. Trimming removed 6 bases at V and 8 bases at J, with 19 bases between.

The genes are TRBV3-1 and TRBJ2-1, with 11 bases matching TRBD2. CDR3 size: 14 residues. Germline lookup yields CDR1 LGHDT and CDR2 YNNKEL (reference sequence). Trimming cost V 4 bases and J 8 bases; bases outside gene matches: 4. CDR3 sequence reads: CASSPTSGAHEQFF. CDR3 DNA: TGTGCCAGCAGCCCGACTAGCGGGGCCCATGAGCAGTTCTTC.

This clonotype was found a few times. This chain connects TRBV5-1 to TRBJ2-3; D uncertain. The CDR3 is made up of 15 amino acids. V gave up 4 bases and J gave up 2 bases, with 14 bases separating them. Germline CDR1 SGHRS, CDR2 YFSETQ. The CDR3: CASSPKTISTDTQYF. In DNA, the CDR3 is TGCGCCAGCAGCCCTAAGACGATATCCACAGATACGCAGTATTTT.

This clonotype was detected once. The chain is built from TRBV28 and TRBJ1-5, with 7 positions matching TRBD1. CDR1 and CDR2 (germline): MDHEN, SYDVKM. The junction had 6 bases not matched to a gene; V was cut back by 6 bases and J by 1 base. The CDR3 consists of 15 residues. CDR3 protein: CASRETGRSNQPQHF. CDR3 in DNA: TGTGCCAGCAGGGAGACAGGGAGGAGCAATCAGCCCCAGCATTTT.

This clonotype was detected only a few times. This CDR3 reads CASSKGGRSYEQYF. DNA for the CDR3: TGTGCCAGCAGTAAGGGGGGTCGAAGCTACGAGCAGTACTTC. V usage is TRBV12-3 or TRBV12-4 and J usage is TRBJ2-7; D may match TRBD1 or TRBD2 (6 bases each). This CDR3 comprises 14 residues. Trimming pared 5 bases from V and 3 bases from J, leaving 14 bases between.

CDR3 amino acids: CASSLDKTSEETQYF. CDR3 sequence (DNA): TGTGCCAGCAGCTTAGATAAGACTAGCGAAGAGACCCAGTACTTC. The J gene is TRBJ2-5, the V gene TRBV11-2; 8 positions agree with TRBD2. J lost 3 bases, V lost 0 bases, and 3 bases had no gene match. This CDR3 region has 15 residues. The germline V gene has CDR1 SGHAT and CDR2 FQNNGV.

CDR3: CASSVPRRSDRANIQYF. CDR3 sequence (DNA): TGTGCCAGCAGCGTCCCCCGTCGATCAGATCGGGCCAACATTCAGTACTTC. The V call is TRBV7-8, the J call TRBJ2-4; D call uncertain. CDR1 is SGHVS, CDR2 FQNEAQ, per germline. With 5 bases removed from V and 7 bases from J, the gap between germline ends came to 24 bases. The length of the CDR3 is 17 residues.

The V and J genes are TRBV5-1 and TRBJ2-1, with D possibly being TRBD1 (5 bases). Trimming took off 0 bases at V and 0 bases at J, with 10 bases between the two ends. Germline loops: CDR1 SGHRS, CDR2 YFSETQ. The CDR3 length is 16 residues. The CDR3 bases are TGCGCCAGCAGCTTGGATGGGGCTAGCTCCTACAATGAGCAGTTCTTC. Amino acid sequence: CASSLDGASSYNEQFF.

In DNA form, the CDR3 reads TGCGCCAGCAGCTTGAAAATTCAGGACACTGAAGCTTTCTTT. Protein: CASSLKIQDTEAFF. The chain combines TRBV5-1 with TRBJ1-1; D unclear. CDR3 length: 14 residues. Trimming cost V 1 base and J 3 bases, with 10 bases left between them. The V gene's germline CDR1 is SGHRS and CDR2 YFSETQ.

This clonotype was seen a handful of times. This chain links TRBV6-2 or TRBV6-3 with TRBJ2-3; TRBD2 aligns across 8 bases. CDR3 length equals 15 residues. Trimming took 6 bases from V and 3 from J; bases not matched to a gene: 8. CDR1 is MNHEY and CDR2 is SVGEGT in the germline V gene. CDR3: CASRTSGRRTDTQYF. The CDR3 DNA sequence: TGTGCCAGCAGGACCAGCGGGAGAAGGACAGATACGCAGTATTTT.

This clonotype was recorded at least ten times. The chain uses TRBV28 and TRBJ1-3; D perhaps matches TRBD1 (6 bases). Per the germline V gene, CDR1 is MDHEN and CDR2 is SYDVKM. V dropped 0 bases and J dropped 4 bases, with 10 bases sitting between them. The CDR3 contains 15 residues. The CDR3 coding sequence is TGTGCCAGCAGTTTATGGGGGGCACAGGGAAACACCATATATTTT. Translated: CASSLWGAQGNTIYF.

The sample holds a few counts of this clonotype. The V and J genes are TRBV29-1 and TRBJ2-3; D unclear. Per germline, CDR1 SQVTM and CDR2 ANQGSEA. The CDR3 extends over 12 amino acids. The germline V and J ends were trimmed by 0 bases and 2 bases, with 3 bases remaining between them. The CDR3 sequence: CSVEEYTDTQYF. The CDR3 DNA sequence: TGCAGCGTTGAAGAGTACACAGATACGCAGTATTTT.

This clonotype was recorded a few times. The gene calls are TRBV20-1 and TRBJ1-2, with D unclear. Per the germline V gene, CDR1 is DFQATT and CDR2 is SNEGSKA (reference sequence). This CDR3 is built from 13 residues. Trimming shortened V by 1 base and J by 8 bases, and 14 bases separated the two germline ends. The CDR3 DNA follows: TGCAGTGCTAGAGGAAGAGGCGCGGAAGGCTACACCTTC. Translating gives CSARGRGAEGYTF.

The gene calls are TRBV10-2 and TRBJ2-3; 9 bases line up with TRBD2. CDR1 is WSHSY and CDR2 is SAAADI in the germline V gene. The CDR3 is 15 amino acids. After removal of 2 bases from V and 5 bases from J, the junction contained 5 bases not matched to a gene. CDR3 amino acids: CASSEAGGRIDTQYF. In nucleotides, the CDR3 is TGCGCCAGCAGTGAGGCGGGGGGGCGTATAGATACGCAGTATTTT.

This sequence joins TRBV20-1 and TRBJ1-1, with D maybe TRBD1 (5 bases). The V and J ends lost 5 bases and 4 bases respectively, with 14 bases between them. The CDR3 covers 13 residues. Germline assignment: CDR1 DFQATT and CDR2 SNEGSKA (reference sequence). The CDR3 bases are TGCAGTGCTGGGGCGGGAGGGTCCACTGAAGCTTTCTTT. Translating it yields CSAGAGGSTEAFF.

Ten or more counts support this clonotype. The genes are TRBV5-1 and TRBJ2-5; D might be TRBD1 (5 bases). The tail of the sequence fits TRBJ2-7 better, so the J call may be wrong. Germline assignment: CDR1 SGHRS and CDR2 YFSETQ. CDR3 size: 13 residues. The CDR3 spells CASSRAGPYEQYF. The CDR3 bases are TGCGCCAGCAGCAGAGCAGGGCCCTACGAGCAGTACTTC.

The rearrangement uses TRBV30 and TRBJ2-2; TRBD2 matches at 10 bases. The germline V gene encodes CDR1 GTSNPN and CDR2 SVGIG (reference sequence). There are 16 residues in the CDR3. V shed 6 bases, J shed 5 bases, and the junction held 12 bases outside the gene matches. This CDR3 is CACSSASGSLTGELFF. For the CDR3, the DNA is TGTGCCTGTAGTTCGGCTAGCGGGAGTTTGACCGGGGAGCTGTTTTTT.

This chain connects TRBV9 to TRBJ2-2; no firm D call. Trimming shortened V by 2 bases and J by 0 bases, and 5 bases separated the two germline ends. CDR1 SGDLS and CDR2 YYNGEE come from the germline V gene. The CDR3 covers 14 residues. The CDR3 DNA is TGTGCCAGCAGCGTTATAGCGAACACCGGGGAGCTGTTTTTT. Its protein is CASSVIANTGELFF.

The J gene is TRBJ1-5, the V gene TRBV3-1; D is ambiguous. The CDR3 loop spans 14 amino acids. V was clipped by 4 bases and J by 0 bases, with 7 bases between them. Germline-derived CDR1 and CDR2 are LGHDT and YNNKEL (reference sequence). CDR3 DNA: TGTGCCAGCAGCCTACTCATTAGCAATCAGCCCCAGCATTTT. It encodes CASSLLISNQPQHF.

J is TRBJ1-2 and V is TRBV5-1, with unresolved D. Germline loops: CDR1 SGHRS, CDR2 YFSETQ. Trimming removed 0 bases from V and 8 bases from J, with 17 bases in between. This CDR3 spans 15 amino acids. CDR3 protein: CASSLEQPQIRGYTF. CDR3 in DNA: TGCGCCAGCAGCTTGGAGCAACCTCAAATCCGAGGCTACACCTTC. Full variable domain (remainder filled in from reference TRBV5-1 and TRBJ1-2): KAGVTQTPRYLIKTRGQQVTLSCSPISGHRSVSWYQQTPGQGLQFLFEYFSETQRNKGNFPGRFSGRQFSNSRSEMNVSTLELGDSALYLCASSLEQPQIRGYTFGSGTRLTVV.